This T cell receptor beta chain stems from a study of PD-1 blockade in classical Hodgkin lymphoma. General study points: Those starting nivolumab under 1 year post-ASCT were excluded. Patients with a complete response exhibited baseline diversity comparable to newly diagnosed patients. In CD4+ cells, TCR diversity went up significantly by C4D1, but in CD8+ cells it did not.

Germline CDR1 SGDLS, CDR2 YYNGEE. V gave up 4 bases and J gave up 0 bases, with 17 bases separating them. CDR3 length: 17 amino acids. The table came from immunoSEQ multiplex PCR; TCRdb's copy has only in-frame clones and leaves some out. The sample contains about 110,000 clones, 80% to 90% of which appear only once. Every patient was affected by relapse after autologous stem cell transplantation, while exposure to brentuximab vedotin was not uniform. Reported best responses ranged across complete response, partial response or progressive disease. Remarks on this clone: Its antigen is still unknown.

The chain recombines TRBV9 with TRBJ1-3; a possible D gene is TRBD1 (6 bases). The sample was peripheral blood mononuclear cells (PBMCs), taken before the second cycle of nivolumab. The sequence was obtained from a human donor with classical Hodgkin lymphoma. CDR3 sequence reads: CASSSSTGSYSGNTIYF. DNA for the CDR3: TGTGCCAGCAGCTCATCGACAGGTTCCTACTCTGGAAACACCATATATTTT.